These 5 T cell receptor beta chains originate from one sample sequenced in a study of blood T cell repertoires in COVID-19. Assay used: immunoSEQ multiplex PCR; TCRdb lists only in-frame clones, some missing. The repertoire has 330,000 or so clones, about 90% of them found once; the top ten carry approximately 1%. The sequencing input was PBMCs or T cells enriched from blood (not recorded which). These receptors were obtained from a woman in her twenties or thirties who had been exposed to COVID-19.

This clone has a single count. V gene TRBV6-2 or TRBV6-3 combines with J gene TRBJ2-7; possible D gene TRBD1, 5 bases. Trimming shortened V by 2 bases and J by 13 bases, and 12 bases separated the two germline ends. Germline values: CDR1 MNHEY, CDR2 SVGEGT. The CDR3 has 11 residues. The CDR3 DNA reads TGTGCCAGCAGTTACCCTACAGGACCATACTTC. This gives the protein CASSYPTGPYF.

The V call is TRBV19, the J call TRBJ2-1; D may be TRBD2 (6 bases). This CDR3 region has 13 residues. The germline gives CDR1 LNHDA, CDR2 SQIVND (reference sequence). The ends were cut back, 4 bases at V and 10 bases at J, with 14 bases in the middle. DNA for the CDR3: TGTGCCAGTAGTACCTTTGAGGGAGGAGAGCAGTTCTTC. Protein product: CASSTFEGGEQFF.

The chain recombines TRBV5-6 with TRBJ1-1, with 7 bases aligning to TRBD1. The CDR3 consists of 14 residues. Per the germline V gene, CDR1 is SGHDT and CDR2 is YYEEEE. J lost 4 bases, V lost 2 bases, and 5 bases had no gene match. CDR3 loop: CASSFQGGPTEAFF. In DNA form, the CDR3 reads TGTGCCAGCAGCTTTCAGGGGGGACCCACTGAAGCTTTCTTT.

The chain joins TRBV9 to TRBJ1-4; TRBD1 agrees at 10 bases. J was trimmed by 7 bases and V by 4 bases; bases with no gene match: 13. The CDR3 is 17 amino acids. Germline-derived CDR1 and CDR2 are SGDLS and YYNGEE. The CDR3 DNA sequence: TGTGCCAGCAGCCCTCGTAGTCCCGGGACAGGGGTTGAAAAACTGTTTTTT. Its translation: CASSPRSPGTGVEKLFF.

This clone was detected once. The chain carries TRBV9 and TRBJ2-5; 7 nucleotides match TRBD2. Germline-derived CDR1 and CDR2 are SGDLS and YYNGEE. CDR3 length: 18 residues. The ends lost 3 bases at V and 3 bases at J; junction bases unmatched: 17. CDR3 DNA sequence: TGTGCCAGCAGCGGCCCTGGGAGGGGACGGTTCCTAGAAGAGACCCAGTACTTC. Translating it yields CASSGPGRGRFLEETQYF.